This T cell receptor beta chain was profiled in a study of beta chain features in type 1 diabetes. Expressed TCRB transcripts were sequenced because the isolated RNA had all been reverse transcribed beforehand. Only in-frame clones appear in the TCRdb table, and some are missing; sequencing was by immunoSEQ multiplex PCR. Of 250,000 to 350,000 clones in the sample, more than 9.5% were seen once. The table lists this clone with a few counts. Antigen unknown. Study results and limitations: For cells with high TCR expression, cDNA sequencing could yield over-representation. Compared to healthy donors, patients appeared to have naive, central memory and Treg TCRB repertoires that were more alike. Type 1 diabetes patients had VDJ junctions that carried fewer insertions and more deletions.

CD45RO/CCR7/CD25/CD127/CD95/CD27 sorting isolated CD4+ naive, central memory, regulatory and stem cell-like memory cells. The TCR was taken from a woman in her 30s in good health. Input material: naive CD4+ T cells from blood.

CDR3 bases: TGTGCCAGCAGCCCTGTAACCAATCAGAACAATGAGCAGTTCTTC. It translates to CASSPVTNQNNEQFF. The rearrangement links TRBV14 to TRBJ2-1; no clear D gene. The CDR3 has 15 residues. The germline gives CDR1 SGHDN, CDR2 FVKESK. Deletions cut 4 bases from V and 5 bases from J, with 15 bases between.